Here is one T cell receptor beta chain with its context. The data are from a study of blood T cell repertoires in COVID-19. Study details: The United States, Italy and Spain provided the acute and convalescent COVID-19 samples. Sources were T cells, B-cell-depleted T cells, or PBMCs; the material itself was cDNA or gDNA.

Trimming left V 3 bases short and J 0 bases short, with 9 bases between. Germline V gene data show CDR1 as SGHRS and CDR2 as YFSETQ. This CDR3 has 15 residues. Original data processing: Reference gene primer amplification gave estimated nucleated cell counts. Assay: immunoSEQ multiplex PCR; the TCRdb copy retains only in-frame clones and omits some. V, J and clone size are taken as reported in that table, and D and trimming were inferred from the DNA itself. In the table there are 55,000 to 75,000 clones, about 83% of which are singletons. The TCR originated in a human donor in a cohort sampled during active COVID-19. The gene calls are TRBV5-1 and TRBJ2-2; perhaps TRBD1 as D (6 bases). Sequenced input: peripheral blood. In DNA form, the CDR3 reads TGCGCCAGCAGCTCCAGGGGACCGAACACCGGGGAGCTGTTTTTT. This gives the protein CASSSRGPNTGELFF.